These 2 T cell receptor beta chains were sequenced from one sample in a study of T cell responses to AZD1222 COVID-19 vaccine. Libraries were prepared by immunoSEQ multiplex PCR; TCRdb keeps only in-frame clonotypes and omits some of them. The repertoire holds about 140,000 clones, roughly 92% seen once, with under 6.5% in the top ten. This sample comprised peripheral blood, obtained on day 0 of AZD1222 vaccination. Receptors were obtained from an adult in good health.

The genes are TRBV5-4 and TRBJ2-3; D is uncertain. V was shortened by 2 bases and J by 0 bases, with 4 bases between the two germline ends. This CDR3 comprises 13 residues. Germline-derived CDR1 and CDR2 are SGHNT and YYREEE (reference sequence). Written as DNA, the CDR3 is TGTGCCAGCAGCTTCGACAGCACAGATACGCAGTATTTT. It is translated as CASSFDSTDTQYF.

The chain is built from TRBV18 and TRBJ2-5; D might be TRBD1 (7 bases). From germline, CDR1 is KGHSH and CDR2 LQKENI. V gave up 3 bases and J gave up 1 base, with 12 bases separating them. This CDR3 comprises 15 residues. The CDR3 DNA follows: TGTGCCAGCTCACCGGGAGGACAGGTCCAAGAGACCCAGTACTTC. It encodes CASSPGGQVQETQYF.